This passage covers 2 T cell receptor beta chains from one sample sequenced in a study of T cell changes during pregnancy in multiple sclerosis. Some clones are missing from TCRdb's copy, which holds only in-frame ones; the method was immunoSEQ multiplex PCR. The sample gives under 130,000 clones, around 94% of which show up once; 0.93% is in the top ten. This material consisted of peripheral blood, taken after pregnancy. These receptors came from a female donor with multiple sclerosis, enrolled in a pregnancy study.

The chain uses TRBV6-5 and TRBJ1-6; TRBD1 is a possible D gene (5 bases). Germline CDR1 and CDR2: MNHEY and SVGAGI. CDR3 length: 15 amino acids. V lost 6 bases and J 9 bases, leaving 18 bases between the germline ends. As DNA, the CDR3 is TGTGCCAGCAGGGGCGGGGCAGGTTCGTCTTCACCCCTCCACTTT. It encodes CASRGGAGSSSPLHF.

The chain uses TRBV29-1 and TRBJ1-1, with 7 bases that match TRBD1. The CDR3 sequence is 15 residues long. Germline CDR1 is SQVTM and CDR2 is ANQGSEA. Trimming cost V 4 bases and J 1 base; bases outside gene matches: 9. The DNA of the CDR3 is TGCAGCGTTGGAAAAAGGACAGGAGGGAACACTGAAGCTTTCTTT. Encoded protein: CSVGKRTGGNTEAFF. The full variable domain, its missing parts supplied by reference TRBV29-1 and TRBJ1-1, is SAVISQKPSRDICQRGTSLTIQCQVDSQVTMMFWYRQQPGQSLTLIATANQGSEATYESGFVIDKFPISRPNLTFSTLTVSNMSPEDSSIYLCSVGKRTGGNTEAFFGQGTRLTVV.